This T cell receptor (beta chain) is drawn from a study of pediatric ulcerative colitis. Study conclusions and caveats: No controls had the two rectal clonotypes shared by ulcerative colitis patients. Ulcerative colitis patients shared more blood-rectal clones than controls. Acute severe colitis showed lower rectal diversity from clonal expansions.

The method was immunoSEQ multiplex PCR; TCRdb's version includes in-frame clones alone and lacks a portion of them. The sample yields around 40,000 clones, roughly 70% seen once. The CDR3 totals 15 residues. During colonoscopy, one to two rectal pinch biopsies were collected. Comment on this clone: What it binds is unknown.

The sequence derives from a boy between 10 and 17 years old with severe ulcerative colitis. Input material: gut tissue. The V call is TRBV21-1, the J call TRBJ2-7; TRBD2 is taken as the D call from the table, unchecked against the DNA. TRBV21-1 is shown as a pseudogene. CDR3 bases: TGTGCCAGCAGCGGGAGGGGGGTTAACTCCTACGAGCAGTACTTC. It translates to CASSGRGVNSYEQYF.